Presented here are 32 T cell receptor beta chains from one specimen sequenced in a study of blood T cells in healthy people across ages (dated by TCRdb to about 2015). The library relied on 5' RACE. TCRdb lists the instrument as Illumina HiSeq 2500. A second PCR of 7 to 11 cycles was performed with a sample-barcoded 5' primer and a J-beta primer mix. TCRdb reanalyzed the raw reads on its own, using fastp at Q25 for trimming and MiXCR for clone calling, and kept in-frame beta chains. All rows with the same CDR3 protein become a single entry with the most common DNA and genes. For this sample there are about 570,000 distinct CDR3 sequences; 25% to 30% appear just once. Under 20% of the sample goes to the ten largest clones. The sequenced sample consisted of blood. These receptor sequences come from a woman in her 70s in good health.

The chain has TRBV2 and TRBJ2-5; the D is unclear. Trimming stripped 8 bases from V and 5 bases from J, with 9 bases between. The CDR3 is 11 amino acids. Looked up from germline, CDR1 is SNHLY and CDR2 is FYNNEI. CDR3 amino acids: CASQTEETQYF. CDR3 sequence (DNA): TGTGCCAGCCAAACCGAGGAGACCCAGTACTTC.

This clonotype has just a few counts. V usage is TRBV3-1 and J usage is TRBJ2-1; TRBD2 is a possible D gene (5 bases). This CDR3 is built from 16 residues. Per the germline V gene, CDR1 is LGHDT and CDR2 is YNNKEL (reference sequence). The V end lost 4 bases, the J end lost 0 bases, and 13 bases lay between the germline ends. CDR3 DNA: TGTGCCAGCAGCCGATCCCGGGATCTCTCCTACAATGAGCAGTTCTTC. It yields the protein CASSRSRDLSYNEQFF.

The rearrangement links TRBV4-3 to TRBJ2-2; either TRBD1 or TRBD2 may fit D (5 bases each). The CDR3 has 16 residues. The germline V and J ends were trimmed by 3 bases and 5 bases, with 16 bases remaining between them. Germline lookup yields CDR1 LGHNA and CDR2 YSLEER. CDR3: CASSQEPGHLTGELFF. For the CDR3, the DNA is TGCGCCAGCAGCCAGGAACCGGGGCATCTGACCGGGGAGCTGTTTTTT.

The chain joins TRBV5-5 to TRBJ2-7; D ambiguous. CDR3 length: 13 amino acids. Germline loops: CDR1 SGHKS, CDR2 YYEKEE (reference sequence). Trimming removed 6 bases from V and 0 bases from J, with 10 bases in between. The CDR3 nucleotides are TGTGCCAGCACCGACCTAAGCTCCTACGAGCAGTACTTC. Translated, it gives CASTDLSSYEQYF.

This clonotype turned up a few times. V and J are TRBV9 and TRBJ2-1, with D maybe TRBD1 (6 bases). V lost 0 bases to trimming and J lost 1 base, with 11 bases between them. CDR1 and CDR2 (germline): SGDLS, YYNGEE. The CDR3 extends over 16 amino acids. For the CDR3, the DNA is TGTGCCAGCAGCGTAGCTCCGGACAGTTCCTACAATGAGCAGTTCTTC. It codes for CASSVAPDSSYNEQFF.

V gene TRBV10-3 combines with J gene TRBJ2-5; D may be TRBD2 (5 bases). V was clipped by 6 bases and J by 2 bases, with 10 bases between them. CDR1 and CDR2 (germline): ENHRY, SYGVKD. The CDR3 has 13 amino acids. The CDR3, as DNA: TGTGCCATCAGCGACGGGGAGCAAGAGACCCAGTACTTC. Its protein is CAISDGEQETQYF.

This clonotype was counted a few times. This rearrangement joins TRBV3-1 to TRBJ1-6; D remains ambiguous. The CDR3 is made up of 14 amino acids. V lost 3 bases, J lost 1 base, and 4 bases lay in between. From germline, CDR1 is LGHDT and CDR2 YNNKEL (reference sequence). CDR3 sequence (DNA): TGTGCCAGCAGCCAGGGATCCTATAATTCACCCCTCCACTTT. Translated: CASSQGSYNSPLHF.

This clonotype has at least ten counts. The V and J genes are TRBV12-3 or TRBV12-4 and TRBJ2-5; no clear D. The CDR3 consists of 16 residues. The V end was cut by 0 bases, the J end by 1 base, with 12 bases between. CDR3 in DNA: TGTGCCAGCAGTTTAGCGCTCCGAACCGTCCAAGAGACCCAGTACTTC. Translating it yields CASSLALRTVQETQYF.

This rearrangement joins TRBV3-1 to TRBJ2-1; possibly TRBD1 or TRBD2 for D (5 bases each). The J call may be in error: the DNA end matches TRBJ2-7 better. CDR1 LGHDT and CDR2 YNNKEL come from the germline V gene (reference sequence). The CDR3 loop spans 14 amino acids. The chain's CDR3 is CASSQGGTAYEQYF. In DNA, the CDR3 is TGTGCCAGCAGCCAAGGGGGGACCGCCTACGAGCAGTACTTC.

As to this clonotype: At one end, the junction sequence differs from germline, possibly due to a read error. This chain joins TRBV7-2 and TRBJ2-3; D not resolved. The CDR3 loop spans 12 amino acids. The germline V gene has CDR1 SGHTA and CDR2 FQGNSA. The CDR3: CASRIGTDTQYF. The CDR3 bases are TGCGCCAGCAGGATAGGCACAGATACGCAGTATTTT. Full variable domain (missing parts from reference TRBV7-2 and TRBJ2-3): GAGVSQSPSNKVTEKGKDVELRCDPISGHTALYWYRQSLGQGLEFLIYFQGNSAPDKSGLPSDRFSAERTGGSVSTLTIQRTQQEDSAVYLCASRIGTDTQYFGPGTRLTVL.

The genes are TRBV7-2 and TRBJ2-5, with 7 positions matching TRBD2. CDR3 length: 14 residues. With V trimmed by 6 bases and J by 4 bases, 8 bases remained unmatched. Germline lookup yields CDR1 SGHTA and CDR2 FQGNSA. The CDR3 loop reads CASRPRGGIETQYF. The CDR3 nucleotides read TGTGCCAGCAGACCCCGGGGAGGGATAGAGACCCAGTACTTC. Together with reference TRBV7-2 and TRBJ2-5, the CDR3 gives the full variable domain: GAGVSQSPSNKVTEKGKDVELRCDPISGHTALYWYRQSLGQGLEFLIYFQGNSAPDKSGLPSDRFSAERTGGSVSTLTIQRTQQEDSAVYLCASRPRGGIETQYFGPGTRLLVL.

A few counts support this clonotype. The rearrangement joins TRBV2 to TRBJ1-1; TRBD1 agrees at 8 bases. Germline V gene data show CDR1 as SNHLY and CDR2 as FYNNEI. The CDR3 contains 15 residues. J gave up 1 base and V 7 bases, and 8 bases lay outside the gene matches. Here the CDR3 reads CASTLRGTGNTEAFF. The DNA of the CDR3 is TGTGCCAGCACCCTAAGGGGGACAGGGAACACTGAAGCTTTCTTT. Full variable domain (outside the CDR3, taken from reference TRBV2 and TRBJ1-1): EPEVTQTPSHQVTQMGQEVILRCVPISNHLYFYWYRQILGQKVEFLVSFYNNEISEKSEIFDDQFSVERPDGSNFTLKIRSTKLEDSAMYFCASTLRGTGNTEAFFGQGTRLTVV.

This chain links TRBV7-2 with TRBJ2-5; D gene unclear. V lost 1 base and J lost 12, with 12 bases in between. CDR1 SGHTA and CDR2 FQGNSA come from the germline V gene. The CDR3 totals 12 residues. The CDR3 here is CASSLDRAAKYF. CDR3 in DNA: TGTGCCAGCAGCTTAGATAGGGCCGCTAAGTACTTC. Using reference TRBV7-2 and TRBJ2-5 for the parts outside the CDR3, the full variable domain is GAGVSQSPSNKVTEKGKDVELRCDPISGHTALYWYRQSLGQGLEFLIYFQGNSAPDKSGLPSDRFSAERTGGSVSTLTIQRTQQEDSAVYLCASSLDRAAKYFGPGTRLLVL.

This clonotype came up many times. CDR3 residues: CASSTPLLGRETQYF. CDR3 DNA: TGTGCCAGCAGCACCCCCCTCTTGGGTCGCGAGACCCAGTACTTC. The rearrangement joins TRBV21-1 to TRBJ2-5; the table's D call, TRBD1, has no DNA check behind it. TRBV21-1 is listed as a pseudogene. This CDR3 has 15 amino acids.

This clonotype turned up a few times. J is TRBJ2-7 and V is TRBV20-1, with D perhaps matching TRBD1 or TRBD2 (6 bases each). The CDR3 loop spans 14 amino acids. The ends were cut back, 5 bases at V and 1 base at J, with 15 bases in the middle. Germline V gives CDR1 DFQATT, CDR2 SNEGSKA (reference sequence). The CDR3 is CSAATQGRSYEQYF. The CDR3 nucleotides are TGCAGTGCTGCCACTCAGGGGAGGTCCTACGAGCAGTACTTC.

The gene calls are TRBV6-2 or TRBV6-3 and TRBJ2-7; D tentatively fits TRBD1 or TRBD2 (5 bases each). Trimming cost V 6 bases and J 0 bases, with 12 bases left between them. This CDR3 spans 14 amino acids. Per germline, CDR1 MNHEY and CDR2 SVGEGT. The CDR3, as DNA: TGTGCCAGCAGAGAGGTGGGGGACTCCTACGAGCAGTACTTC. This sequence encodes CASREVGDSYEQYF.

J is TRBJ2-1 and V is TRBV29-1; no firm D call. Germline V CDR1 and CDR2: SQVTM, ANQGSEA. This CDR3 spans 14 amino acids. Trimming pared 4 bases from V and 0 bases from J, leaving 10 bases between. Written as DNA, the CDR3 is TGCAGCGTTGGCGGAAGAAGCTCCTACAATGAGCAGTTCTTC. Translated, it gives CSVGGRSSYNEQFF.

This clonotype was seen only a few times. The J gene is TRBJ1-1, the V gene TRBV6-1, with TRBD1 as a possible D gene (6 bases). Germline loops: CDR1 MNHNS, CDR2 SASEGT. There are 14 residues in the CDR3. V was clipped by 7 bases and J by 5 bases, with 17 bases between them. CDR3 in DNA: TGTGCCAGCATCCGACAGGCAGGTTGGACTGAAGCTTTCTTT. Protein product: CASIRQAGWTEAFF.

There are a few counts of this clonotype. J is TRBJ2-5 and V is TRBV7-2; D might be TRBD2 (6 bases). The end of the DNA aligns better with TRBJ2-1, so the J call may be wrong. The CDR3 sequence is 15 residues long. The germline V gene has CDR1 SGHTA and CDR2 FQGNSA. In DNA form, the CDR3 reads TGTGCCAGCAGCTTAAGTCTAGCGAGAAGTAATGAGCAGTTCTTC. Translation: CASSLSLARSNEQFF.

This chain connects TRBV4-2 to TRBJ2-1, with D possibly matching TRBD1 (6 bases). CDR1 and CDR2 (germline): LGHNA, YNFKEQ. The ends were cut back, 0 bases at V and 5 bases at J, with 14 bases in the middle. The CDR3 contains 16 residues. Here the CDR3 DNA reads TGTGCCAGCAGCCAAGATGCGCCCCGGGACAACAATGAGCAGTTCTTC. Residues: CASSQDAPRDNNEQFF.

This clonotype was seen a few times. V usage is TRBV6-5 and J usage is TRBJ1-2; D is unclear. V dropped 5 bases and J dropped 4 bases, with 14 bases sitting between them. Per germline, CDR1 MNHEY and CDR2 SVGAGI. CDR3 length equals 14 residues. The CDR3: CASSPQLSSYGYTF. The CDR3 DNA reads as TGTGCCAGCAGTCCACAGCTATCAAGCTATGGCTACACCTTC.

As concerns this clonotype: A read error may produce the germline difference seen at one junction end. The chain combines TRBV20-1 with TRBJ1-2; D might be TRBD1 (6 bases). CDR1 and CDR2 (germline): DFQATT, SNEGSKA (reference sequence). The length of the CDR3 is 11 residues. In DNA, the CDR3 is TGTAGTGCTAGATGGACAGAAGGCTACACCTTC. This sequence encodes CSARWTEGYTF.

The chain couples TRBV3-1 to TRBJ1-3; maybe TRBD1 (5 bases). CDR3 length: 13 amino acids. From germline, CDR1 is LGHDT and CDR2 YNNKEL (reference sequence). Deletions cut 3 bases from V and 7 bases from J, with 10 bases between. This CDR3 is CASSQMKGNTIYF. The CDR3 DNA follows: TGTGCCAGCAGCCAGATGAAGGGGAACACCATATATTTT.

This clonotype was observed a few times. CDR3 coding DNA: TGCAGCGTGTTGGGACAGGGGGCATGGGAGCAGTTCTTC. The encoded protein is CSVLGQGAWEQFF. J is TRBJ2-5 and V is TRBV29-1, with 12 positions matching TRBD1. The J call is doubtful: the DNA matches TRBJ2-1 better. The CDR3 has 13 amino acids. CDR1 SQVTM and CDR2 ANQGSEA come from the germline V gene.

About this clonotype itself: It is unclear where the CDR3 begins or ends on the DNA, so no DNA is shown, and the CDR3 is as TCRdb lists it. The gene calls are TRBV21-1 and TRBJ2-1. TRBV21-1 is annotated as a pseudogene. The CDR3 has 16 amino acids, counting both end residues. The CDR3 loop reads CASSTYDCSSYNEQFF.

The chain is built from TRBV28 and TRBJ1-2; tentative D call: TRBD1 (6 bases). The CDR3 has 13 residues. Germline values: CDR1 MDHEN, CDR2 SYDVKM. The V end lost 6 bases, the J end lost 7 bases, and 15 bases lay between the germline ends. The CDR3 loop reads CASSLQGFGGYTF. DNA for the CDR3: TGTGCCAGCAGCCTACAGGGTTTCGGTGGCTACACCTTC.

The gene calls are TRBV5-1 and TRBJ2-7, with D maybe TRBD2 (6 bases). The germline V gene has CDR1 SGHRS and CDR2 YFSETQ. This CDR3 spans 15 amino acids. The V end lost 0 bases, the J end lost 2 bases, and 12 bases lay between the germline ends. The CDR3 protein is CASSLDAGSAYEQYF. The CDR3 DNA follows: TGCGCCAGCAGCTTGGATGCGGGGTCAGCCTACGAGCAGTACTTC. Variable domain in full (rest from reference TRBV5-1 and TRBJ2-7): KAGVTQTPRYLIKTRGQQVTLSCSPISGHRSVSWYQQTPGQGLQFLFEYFSETQRNKGNFPGRFSGRQFSNSRSEMNVSTLELGDSALYLCASSLDAGSAYEQYFGPGTRLTVT.

This clonotype has only a few counts. The chain uses TRBV5-5 and TRBJ2-1; TRBD1 matches 8 bases. V was pared by 4 bases and J by 5 bases, with 8 bases of the junction left unmatched. This CDR3 spans 15 amino acids. CDR1 SGHKS and CDR2 YYEKEE come from the germline V gene (reference sequence). CDR3 DNA sequence: TGTGCCAGCAGCCCCGGACAGGGTTACAACAATGAGCAGTTCTTC. Protein: CASSPGQGYNNEQFF.

A single count supports this clonotype. V gene TRBV20-1 combines with J gene TRBJ2-1; 7 bases line up with TRBD2. Losses at the gene ends were 0 bases for V and 2 bases for J; bases not matched to a gene: 4. CDR3 length: 15 residues. The germline V gene has CDR1 DFQATT and CDR2 SNEGSKA (reference sequence). CDR3 bases: TGCAGTGCTAGAGATCCCCGGGGGGCCTACAATGAGCAGTTCTTC. This sequence encodes CSARDPRGAYNEQFF.

The rearrangement links TRBV11-3 to TRBJ2-5, with TRBD1 as a possible D gene (5 bases). V was pared by 5 bases and J by 4 bases, with 14 bases between. Per germline, CDR1 SGHNT and CDR2 YENEEA. CDR3 size: 14 residues. CDR3 bases: TGTGCCAGCAGCCCCCCAGGGCACCCAGAGACCCAGTACTTC. It is translated as CASSPPGHPETQYF.

The rearrangement uses TRBV7-9 and TRBJ1-4; TRBD1 agrees at 8 bases. Trimming took 3 bases from V and 3 from J; bases not matched to a gene: 3. This CDR3 spans 15 amino acids. CDR1 SEHNR and CDR2 FQNEAQ come from the germline V gene (reference sequence). The CDR3 DNA is TGTGCCAGCAGCTTCACACAGGGGGCTAATGAAAAACTGTTTTTT. Protein sequence: CASSFTQGANEKLFF.

This clonotype showed up just a few times. The chain combines TRBV4-3 with TRBJ2-1; D is ambiguous. Germline V gene sequence: CDR1 LGHNA, CDR2 YSLEER. Trimming took off 1 base at V and 0 bases at J, with 7 bases between the two ends. This CDR3 comprises 15 residues. The CDR3 region is CASSQGWSSYNEQFF. CDR3 DNA sequence: TGCGCCAGCAGCCAAGGGTGGAGCTCCTACAATGAGCAGTTCTTC.